This paragraph covers one TCR beta chain sequence. Its antigen is still unknown. This entry belongs to a study of graft-versus-host responses after intestinal transplantation. The CDR3 runs to 16 residues. Germline V gene sequence: CDR1 SNHLY, CDR2 FYNNEI. V was trimmed by 3 bases and J by 1 base, leaving 16 bases between them. Produced via immunoSEQ multiplex PCR; TCRdb's table is partial and in-frame only. The table includes about 70,000 clones, about nine tenths detected once. This clonotype was obtained from a human donor who received an intestinal transplant. This chain connects TRBV2 to TRBJ2-7, with D possibly being TRBD1 (5 bases). The source material was unstimulated CD8+ T cells sorted from spleen or lymph node cells, sampled before intestinal transplant. The CDR3 DNA follows: TGTGCCAGCAGTGATGAGAAGGGGCGTATTTCCTACGAGCAGTACTTC. Protein product: CASSDEKGRISYEQYF.